Following are 29 T cell receptor beta chains from one sample sequenced in a study of cytomegalovirus exposure and HLA in healthy donors. The PCR employed 60 Vbeta primers together with 13 Jbeta primers. Here immunoSEQ multiplex PCR was the method, and the copy in TCRdb shows in-frame clones only, minus some. The sample shows around 190,000 clones, about 76% of them seen only once. The sample was PBMCs. The receptors here all came from a woman aged 50 to 60 in good health and CMV-seronegative.

V is TRBV7-8 and J is TRBJ1-1, with 8 bases fitting TRBD1. Germline V gives CDR1 SGHVS, CDR2 FQNEAQ. After removal of 5 bases from V and 4 bases from J, the junction contained 9 bases not matched to a gene. The CDR3 covers 15 residues. The CDR3, as DNA: TGTGCCAGCAGCATCCCCGGACAGGGAGGCACTGAAGCTTTCTTT. Translated, it gives CASSIPGQGGTEAFF. The variable domain in full, completed from reference TRBV7-8 and TRBJ1-1, reads GAGVSQSPRYKVAKRGQDVALRCDPISGHVSLFWYQQALGQGPEFLTYFQNEAQLDKSGLPSDRFFAERPEGSVSTLKIQRTQQEDSAVYLCASSIPGQGGTEAFFGQGTRLTVV.

This chain joins TRBV7-2 and TRBJ2-3; a weak D match, TRBD2 (7 bases). The germline V and J ends were trimmed by 5 bases and 5 bases, with 17 bases remaining between them. CDR3 length: 15 residues. The germline V gene encodes CDR1 SGHTA and CDR2 FQGNSA. This CDR3 reads CASSNRGGDRDTQYF. The DNA for the CDR3 is TGTGCCAGCAGCAATAGAGGGGGGGATCGAGATACGCAGTATTTT.

Here the CDR3 DNA reads TGTGCCAGCAGCTTAGGGGTCAGGACAGGGACGGATACGCAGTATTTT. It codes for CASSLGVRTGTDTQYF. This rearrangement joins TRBV7-6 to TRBJ2-3; 8 bases line up with TRBD1. The CDR3 totals 16 residues. Germline assignment: CDR1 SGHVS and CDR2 FNYEAQ. V lost 1 base to trimming and J lost 6 bases; unmatched junction nucleotides: 9.

V is TRBV28 and J is TRBJ2-7; 9 nucleotides match TRBD2. CDR3 size: 18 residues. Unmatched junction bases numbered 15, after V lost 3 bases and J lost 3 bases. Germline V gene lookup returns CDR1 MDHEN and CDR2 SYDVKM. Written as DNA, the CDR3 is TGTGCCAGCAGTTTGGCTCGGATTAAAGCGGGAGGCTACTACGAGCAGTACTTC. Translation: CASSLARIKAGGYYEQYF.

The genes are TRBV4-3 and TRBJ1-4, with TRBD1 matching 11 bases. The germline CDR1 and CDR2 sequences are LGHNA and YSLEER. V dropped 4 bases and J dropped 0; count of bases not matched to a gene: 1. CDR3 length: 16 residues. CDR3 protein: CASSLGQGATNEKLFF. The CDR3, as DNA: TGCGCCAGCAGCCTGGGACAGGGGGCAACTAATGAAAAACTGTTTTTT.

The V and J genes are TRBV4-3 and TRBJ1-6; D not resolved. The CDR3 sequence is 14 residues long. CDR1 LGHNA and CDR2 YSLEER come from the germline V gene. The V end was cut by 1 base, the J end by 7 bases, with 8 bases between. CDR3 sequence: CASSQALSNSPLHF. The CDR3 coding sequence is TGCGCCAGCAGCCAAGCCCTGTCCAATTCACCCCTCCACTTT.

The chain employs TRBV28 and TRBJ1-4; TRBD1 might be the D (5 bases). The CDR3 runs 16 residues. Trimming removed 3 bases at V and 7 bases at J, with 18 bases between. The germline CDR1 and CDR2 sequences are MDHEN and SYDVKM. This CDR3 is CASSLGGGGATEKLFF. CDR3 nucleotides: TGTGCCAGCAGTTTGGGGGGTGGAGGGGCGACTGAAAAACTGTTTTTT.

This clone was picked up one time. The chain has TRBV13 and TRBJ2-7, with 14 bases matching TRBD2. With 0 bases clipped from V and 2 bases from J, the junction kept 3 bases outside the gene matches. CDR3 length: 17 residues. In germline, CDR1 is PRHDT, CDR2 FYEKMQ (reference sequence). The CDR3 loop is CASSLGGLAGGPYEQYF. CDR3 sequence (DNA): TGTGCCAGCAGCTTAGGAGGACTAGCGGGAGGCCCCTACGAGCAGTACTTC.

The chain recombines TRBV7-2 with TRBJ1-2; no clear D. CDR1 and CDR2 (germline): SGHTA, FQGNSA. V lost 0 bases and J 0 bases, leaving 8 bases between the germline ends. The CDR3 runs 15 residues. The DNA for the CDR3 is TGTGCCAGCAGCTTAGCCCCCCCCACTAACTATGGCTACACCTTC. Translating it yields CASSLAPPTNYGYTF.

This rearrangement joins TRBV30 to TRBJ2-1; 13 nucleotides match TRBD2. The CDR3 loop spans 19 amino acids. Per germline, CDR1 GTSNPN and CDR2 SVGIG (reference sequence). V was pared by 0 bases and J by 7 bases, with 15 bases of the junction left unmatched. The CDR3 DNA reads TGTGCCTGGAGTGTCGAGCGATGGACTAGCGGGAGAAGGAGGAATGAGCAGTTCTTC. It codes for CAWSVERWTSGRRRNEQFF.

This chain uses TRBV23-1 with TRBJ1-3; no reliable D call. TRBV23-1 has ORF status, its function being uncertain. This CDR3 region has 14 residues. The V end was cut by 8 bases, the J end by 0 bases, with 11 bases between. The CDR3 reads CASYGRHSGNTIYF. CDR3 bases: TGCGCCAGCTACGGGAGGCACTCTGGAAACACCATATATTTT.

The chain links TRBV6-5 to TRBJ2-7; D may be TRBD2 (6 bases). V was trimmed by 0 bases and J by 3 bases, leaving 9 bases between them. Germline V lookup: CDR1 MNHEY, CDR2 SVGAGI. The CDR3 runs to 14 residues. The CDR3 DNA reads as TGTGCCAGCAGTTACTCGCCTAGCGTCTACGAGCAGTACTTC. Amino acids: CASSYSPSVYEQYF.

This chain uses TRBV2 with TRBJ2-5; D remains unclear. Germline lookup yields CDR1 SNHLY and CDR2 FYNNEI. Trimming shortened V by 2 bases and J by 5 bases, and 12 bases separated the two germline ends. CDR3 length: 14 amino acids. CDR3 sequence: CASSESSSAETQYF. CDR3 nucleotides: TGTGCCAGCAGTGAAAGCAGCAGCGCGGAGACCCAGTACTTC.

This clone was seen a few times. V gene TRBV12-5 combines with J gene TRBJ1-1, with TRBD1 identical over 7 bases. The CDR3 length is 13 residues. The J segment lost 5 bases and the V segment lost 7 bases, leaving 7 bases of the junction unmatched. Germline V gives CDR1 LGHNT, CDR2 FRNRAP. CDR3 bases: TGTGCTAGTGCTATGACAGGGTGGACTGAAGCTTTCTTT. The encoded protein is CASAMTGWTEAFF.

V gene TRBV4-3 combines with J gene TRBJ2-1; a weak D match, TRBD2 (6 bases). Trimming took 4 bases from V and 10 from J, leaving 17 bases between them. The germline V gene encodes CDR1 LGHNA and CDR2 YSLEER. The CDR3 covers 14 residues. The chain's CDR3 is CASSPGRSGDEQFF. In nucleotides, the CDR3 is TGCGCCAGCAGCCCCGGAAGGTCGGGAGACGAGCAGTTCTTC.

The chain joins TRBV29-1 to TRBJ1-2; D unclear. The CDR3 length is 14 residues. V was trimmed by 6 bases and J by 3 bases, leaving 17 bases between them. CDR1 SQVTM and CDR2 ANQGSEA come from the germline V gene. The CDR3 here is CSVEVPGNYYGYTF. CDR3 in DNA: TGCAGCGTCGAGGTCCCCGGGAATTACTATGGCTACACCTTC.

The rearrangement uses TRBV7-6 and TRBJ2-5; tentative D call: TRBD1 (6 bases). The V and J ends lost 3 bases and 5 bases respectively, with 10 bases between them. The CDR3 runs to 13 residues. Germline-derived CDR1 and CDR2 are SGHVS and FNYEAQ. DNA for the CDR3: TGTGCCAGCAGCTTGCAGGGGCCGGAGACCCAGTACTTC. It yields the protein CASSLQGPETQYF. The whole variable domain, remainder taken from reference TRBV7-6 and TRBJ2-5, is GAGVSQSPRYKVTKRGQDVALRCDPISGHVSLYWYRQALGQGPEFLTYFNYEAQQDKSGLPNDRFSAERPEGSISTLTIQRTEQRDSAMYRCASSLQGPETQYFGPGTRLLVL.

As DNA, the CDR3 is TGTGCCAGCTCCCCCCTAGAGACGGGCGAGCAGTACTTC. It codes for CASSPLETGEQYF. The V and J genes are TRBV18 and TRBJ2-7, with D unclear. V was shortened by 6 bases and J by 6 bases, with 15 bases between the two germline ends. The length of the CDR3 is 13 residues. Germline values: CDR1 KGHSH, CDR2 LQKENI.

Remarks on this clone: Compared with germline, one end of the junction differs, possibly owing to a read error. The gene calls are TRBV7-9 and TRBJ2-5, with 8 bases that match TRBD2. CDR1 and CDR2 from the germline V gene are SEHNR and FQNEAQ (reference sequence). CDR3 length: 15 residues. This chain's CDR3 is CSSSLVAGLKETQYF. CDR3 bases: TGTTCCAGCAGCTTGGTAGCGGGGTTAAAAGAGACCCAGTACTTC.

A single count supports this clone. The chain employs TRBV19 and TRBJ1-3; D not certain. Trimming removed 3 bases at V and 4 bases at J, with 7 bases between. The CDR3 has 13 amino acids. Germline CDR1 reads LNHDA; CDR2 reads SQIVND (reference sequence). The CDR3 nucleotides read TGTGCCAGTAGTATGGTCGGGGGAAACACCATATATTTT. Protein sequence: CASSMVGGNTIYF.

This sequence joins TRBV11-2 and TRBJ2-1; D is perhaps TRBD2 (6 bases). Looked up from germline, CDR1 is SGHAT and CDR2 is FQNNGV. This CDR3 comprises 14 residues. V shed 5 bases and J shed 4 bases, with 12 bases lying between them. In DNA form, the CDR3 reads TGTGCCAGCAGCCCCCGGGACTCTTACAATGAGCAGTTCTTC. Amino acid sequence: CASSPRDSYNEQFF.

The DNA for the CDR3 is TGTGCCAGCAGCTCCGGGGTCAATCAGCCCCAGCATTTT. The encoded protein is CASSSGVNQPQHF. The chain couples TRBV7-2 to TRBJ1-5; D is uncertain. The CDR3 runs 13 residues. Per the germline V gene, CDR1 is SGHTA and CDR2 is FQGNSA. V was clipped by 4 bases and J by 3 bases, with 7 bases between them.

This chain connects TRBV6-5 to TRBJ1-6; TRBD1 matches 7 bases. The V gene end was trimmed by 8 bases and the J gene end by 7 bases; junction bases not matched to a gene: 5. The CDR3 is 13 residues long. Germline CDR1 and CDR2: MNHEY and SVGAGI. CDR3 sequence reads: CASSGQLNSPLHF. In nucleotides, the CDR3 is TGTGCCAGCTCGGGACAGCTCAATTCACCCCTCCACTTT.

This clone was seen more than once but under ten times. The chain is built from TRBV5-6 and TRBJ2-1, with 9 bases fitting TRBD1. The CDR3 is 15 residues long. CDR1 SGHDT and CDR2 YYEEEE come from the germline V gene. J gave up 6 bases and V 4 bases, and 8 bases lay outside the gene matches. CDR3 sequence: CASSPLGTGSNEQFF. The CDR3 coding sequence is TGTGCCAGCAGCCCGCTCGGGACAGGGTCCAATGAGCAGTTCTTC.

The gene calls are TRBV6-5 and TRBJ1-3; TRBD1 matches at 7 bases. The CDR3 spans 15 residues. Germline V CDR1 and CDR2: MNHEY, SVGAGI. V lost 7 bases, J lost 0 bases, and 6 bases stayed unmatched. The CDR3 DNA follows: TGTGCCAGCACCAGGGGGACGGGCTCTGGAAACACCATATATTTT. It is translated as CASTRGTGSGNTIYF.

The V call is TRBV4-1, the J call TRBJ2-3; 7 positions agree with TRBD2. The CDR3 spans 16 residues. The J segment lost 7 bases and the V segment lost 0 bases, leaving 10 bases of the junction unmatched. Germline V gene sequence: CDR1 MGHRA, CDR2 YSYEKL. The CDR3 here is CASSQDRWEGGNTQYF. In nucleotides, the CDR3 is TGCGCCAGCAGCCAAGATCGGTGGGAGGGCGGAAATACGCAGTATTTT.

This chain links TRBV15 with TRBJ2-6; 7 bases align to TRBD1. V was pared by 2 bases and J by 4 bases, with 17 bases of the junction left unmatched. The CDR3 totals 20 residues. Per germline, CDR1 LNHNV and CDR2 YYDKDF (reference sequence). This CDR3 reads CATSRLTVTGTSAGANVLTF. As DNA, the CDR3 is TGTGCCACCAGCAGACTGACTGTGACAGGGACCTCAGCGGGGGCCAACGTCCTGACTTTC.

The chain links TRBV7-9 to TRBJ1-3; 9 bases are a match to TRBD1. CDR1 is SEHNR, CDR2 FQNEAQ, per germline (reference sequence). The ends lost 6 bases at V and 2 bases at J; junction bases unmatched: 8. The CDR3 has 16 amino acids. The CDR3 DNA is TGTGCCAGCAGAAGGGGACAGGGTAGAGCTGGAAACACCATATATTTT. Translating gives CASRRGQGRAGNTIYF.

The V call is TRBV7-3, the J call TRBJ2-3, with 9 positions matching TRBD2. Germline lookup yields CDR1 SGHTA and CDR2 FQGTGA. Trimming took 3 bases from V and 0 from J; bases not matched to a gene: 13. The CDR3 totals 19 residues. This CDR3 reads CASSFGLEVAGASTDTQYF. DNA for the CDR3: TGTGCCAGCAGCTTCGGGCTGGAAGTAGCGGGGGCTAGCACAGATACGCAGTATTTT.